These 22 T cell receptor beta chains were sequenced from one sample in a study of T cell repertoires in cytomegalovirus infection. Each CDR3 protein is one row after TCRdb ran MiXCR on the reads. The table records approximately 750,000 distinct CDR3 sequences, approximately 40% of them present only once. What was sequenced was PBMCs. The receptors derive from a human donor in good health (CMV status not recorded). Some clones in this sample may be carry-over from other donors' samples.

This clonotype was seen at least ten times. This chain connects TRBV9 to TRBJ1-2, with TRBD1 as a possible D gene (6 bases). Per the germline V gene, CDR1 is SGDLS and CDR2 is YYNGEE. The length of the CDR3 is 12 residues. Trimming took 3 bases from V and 8 from J, leaving 11 bases between them. The CDR3 protein is CASSEQGRGYTF. The CDR3 nucleotides read TGTGCCAGCAGCGAACAGGGACGGGGCTACACCTTC.

V is TRBV28 and J is TRBJ2-1, with D possibly matching TRBD2 (6 bases). The germline V gene has CDR1 MDHEN and CDR2 SYDVKM. The CDR3 runs 16 residues. V lost 1 base to trimming and J lost 9 bases, with 19 bases between them. This CDR3 is CASSLFAASVGVEQFF. CDR3 sequence (DNA): TGTGCCAGCAGTTTATTTGCCGCTAGCGTGGGGGTTGAGCAGTTCTTC.

Notes on this clonotype: At one end the junction does not follow the germline gene, possibly because of a read error. CDR3 sequence (DNA): TGTGCCAGCAGCTCCCCTAGGGAGCCCAAGCATTTT. It encodes CASSSPREPKHF. The V call is TRBV7-8, the J call TRBJ1-5; D gene uncertain. The CDR3 consists of 12 residues. Germline V gives CDR1 SGHVS, CDR2 FQNEAQ.

Comments on this clonotype: An end of the junction does not agree with germline; a read error may underlie this. The chain carries TRBV7-2 and TRBJ2-2; either TRBD1 or TRBD2 may fit D (5 bases each). Per the germline V gene, CDR1 is SGHTA and CDR2 is FQGNSA. The CDR3 is 13 residues long. The CDR3 reads CARSSRVSGDLFF. The CDR3 region has the DNA TGTGCCAGAAGCAGCAGGGTCTCCGGGGATCTGTTTTTT.

The chain carries TRBV5-1 and TRBJ1-1; TRBD1 matches at 10 bases. Germline CDR1 SGHRS, CDR2 YFSETQ. V shed 6 bases and J 1 base; nucleotides not matched to a gene: 3. This CDR3 region has 14 residues. CDR3 loop: CASNRQGANTEAFF. In DNA form, the CDR3 reads TGCGCCAGCAACCGACAGGGGGCGAACACTGAAGCTTTCTTT.

The chain combines TRBV27 with TRBJ2-1; 7 positions agree with TRBD1. The length of the CDR3 is 15 residues. V lost 6 bases to trimming and J lost 0 bases; unmatched junction nucleotides: 5. Germline lookup yields CDR1 MNHEY and CDR2 SMNVEV (reference sequence). In DNA form, the CDR3 reads TGTGCCAGCAGAAGACAGGGAGCCTCCTACAATGAGCAGTTCTTC. Its translation is CASRRQGASYNEQFF.

The rearrangement joins TRBV2 to TRBJ2-3; 10 bases map to TRBD2. Unmatched junction bases numbered 7, after V lost 5 bases and J lost 5 bases. Germline values: CDR1 SNHLY, CDR2 FYNNEI. The CDR3 is made up of 15 amino acids. CDR3 in DNA: TGTGCCAGCAGTCCGCTAGCGGGAGAGGGAGATACGCAGTATTTT. It codes for CASSPLAGEGDTQYF.

This clonotype was seen repeatedly, ten times or more. V is TRBV4-1 and J is TRBJ2-1; possibly TRBD2 for D (6 bases). This CDR3 contains 16 residues. Per germline, CDR1 MGHRA and CDR2 YSYEKL. Trimming stripped 4 bases from V and 3 bases from J, with 16 bases between. The CDR3 DNA reads TGCGCCAGCAGCCCGCTCTCCAGCGGGCGCTACAATGAGCAGTTCTTC. It translates to CASSPLSSGRYNEQFF.

The table lists this clonotype with a few counts. The genes are TRBV29-1 and TRBJ1-2; possible D gene TRBD1, 5 bases. V lost 6 bases, J lost 2 bases, and 16 bases lay in between. The CDR3 has 14 residues. Germline CDR1 SQVTM, CDR2 ANQGSEA. Written as DNA, the CDR3 is TGCAGCGTCCCCCCGGGGCAGGGAAACTATGGCTACACCTTC. Its translation is CSVPPGQGNYGYTF.

This clonotype was counted between two and nine times. This sequence joins TRBV11-2 and TRBJ2-3, with 14 bases fitting TRBD2. Germline CDR1 and CDR2: SGHAT and FQNNGV. The V segment lost 6 bases and the J segment 6 bases; nucleotides outside the gene matches: 11. CDR3 length equals 17 residues. In DNA, the CDR3 is TGTGCCAGCAGGCCGGGACTAGCGGGAGCCGGGCGGGATACGCAGTATTTT. Translation gives CASRPGLAGAGRDTQYF.

This clonotype was seen only a few times. The genes are TRBV7-4 and TRBJ2-3, with 8 nucleotides matching TRBD1. The germline V gene has CDR1 SGHVT and CDR2 SQSDAQ. Germline trimming cut 5 bases from V and 9 bases from J; bases unmatched to any gene: 22. The CDR3 is made up of 18 amino acids. The CDR3 reads CASSQFQTTGAKAHTQYF. As DNA, the CDR3 is TGTGCCAGCAGCCAATTCCAAACGACAGGGGCGAAGGCCCACACGCAGTATTTT.

J is TRBJ1-2 and V is TRBV19; no definite D call. CDR1 is LNHDA and CDR2 is SQIVND in the germline V gene (reference sequence). The CDR3 totals 13 residues. V lost 5 bases and J 3 bases, leaving 10 bases between the germline ends. CDR3 in amino acids: CASSLLRDYGYTF. The CDR3 region has the DNA TGTGCCAGTAGTCTATTGAGAGACTATGGCTACACCTTC.

This clonotype was recorded a few times. The rearrangement joins TRBV11-2 to TRBJ2-3; D might be TRBD2 (6 bases). Germline V gene data show CDR1 as SGHAT and CDR2 as FQNNGV. V dropped 3 bases and J dropped 14 bases, with 15 bases sitting between them. There are 12 residues in the CDR3. The DNA for the CDR3 is TGTGCCAGCAGCTTGGAAGTTGAGACTAGGTATTTT. As protein: CASSLEVETRYF.

This clonotype was seen many times. The chain carries TRBV6-5 and TRBJ2-7, with 11 positions matching TRBD2. The germline V gene encodes CDR1 MNHEY and CDR2 SVGAGI. The CDR3 spans 14 residues. V gave up 5 bases and J gave up 7 bases; unmatched junction bases: 7. CDR3 residues: CASSLLAGEGEQYF. For the CDR3, the DNA is TGTGCCAGCAGTCTACTAGCGGGAGAGGGGGAGCAGTACTTC.

This clonotype has only a few counts. The chain is built from TRBV5-1 and TRBJ2-1, with 8 bases that match TRBD2. With 0 bases clipped from V and 8 bases from J, the junction kept 7 bases outside the gene matches. Germline V gene data show CDR1 as SGHRS and CDR2 as YFSETQ. CDR3 length: 15 residues. CDR3 loop: CASSLGNSGNDEQFF. DNA for the CDR3: TGCGCCAGCAGCTTGGGGAATAGCGGGAATGATGAGCAGTTCTTC.

The chain is built from TRBV7-9 and TRBJ2-5; D gene ambiguous. V lost 1 base and J lost 5, with 14 bases in between. The V gene's germline CDR1 is SEHNR and CDR2 FQNEAQ (reference sequence). The length of the CDR3 is 15 residues. The CDR3 DNA reads TGTGCCAGCAGCTTAGAAACTTCCAAACGGGAGACCCAGTACTTC. Protein: CASSLETSKRETQYF. Full variable domain (outside the CDR3, taken from reference TRBV7-9 and TRBJ2-5): DTGVSQNPRHKITKRGQNVTFRCDPISEHNRLYWYRQTLGQGPEFLTYFQNEAQLEKSRLLSDRFSAERPKGSFSTLEIQRTEQGDSAMYLCASSLETSKRETQYFGPGTRLLVL.

This rearrangement joins TRBV7-8 to TRBJ1-1; D possibly corresponds to TRBD1 (5 bases). Germline assignment: CDR1 SGHVS and CDR2 FQNEAQ. V shed 7 bases and J shed 2 bases, with 11 bases lying between them. CDR3 length: 13 amino acids. The CDR3 is CASTYDSNTEAFF. The CDR3 DNA reads TGTGCCAGCACCTACGACAGCAACACTGAAGCTTTCTTT.

This clonotype appeared a few times. V usage is TRBV5-4 and J usage is TRBJ2-2; 9 bases agree with TRBD1. Per germline, CDR1 SGHNT and CDR2 YYREEE (reference sequence). With V trimmed by 10 bases and J by 5 bases, 9 bases remained unmatched. This CDR3 contains 14 residues. Written as DNA, the CDR3 is TGTGCCGTACCCCTACAGGGGGCGACCGGGGAGCTGTTTTTT. Translating gives CAVPLQGATGELFF.

This clonotype was counted only a few times. The V gene is TRBV10-3, the J gene TRBJ2-1, with 8 bases matching TRBD1. CDR1 is ENHRY and CDR2 is SYGVKD in the germline V gene. The CDR3 sequence is 13 residues long. V was pared by 6 bases and J by 8 bases, with 6 bases of the junction left unmatched. The CDR3, as DNA: TGTGCCATCAGGGACAGGGAGCCGGATGAGCAGTTCTTC. Protein: CAIRDREPDEQFF.

V is TRBV29-1 and J is TRBJ2-7, with a weak D call TRBD2 (7 bases). Germline CDR1 and CDR2: SQVTM and ANQGSEA. V was pared by 7 bases and J by 4 bases, with 20 bases between. The CDR3 loop spans 14 amino acids. DNA of the CDR3: TGCAGCGCCGCGCTGACGGGGGGCCCTTACGAGCAGTACTTC. The encoded protein is CSAALTGGPYEQYF.

Concerning this clonotype: One junction end does not reproduce the germline sequence, and a read error may be involved. The chain employs TRBV6-1 and TRBJ2-1; D remains ambiguous. Germline CDR1 MNHNS, CDR2 SASEGT. The CDR3 runs 16 residues. The CDR3 protein is CASIEAAVEVSRWQFF. CDR3 sequence (DNA): TGTGCCAGCATTGAAGCCGCGGTAGAGGTCTCTCGTTGGCAGTTCTTC.

The chain carries TRBV27 and TRBJ2-1; 8 nucleotides match TRBD1. The CDR3 totals 13 residues. Trimming at V came to 5 bases and at J to 9 bases, leaving 6 bases not matched to a gene. Germline-derived CDR1 and CDR2 are MNHEY and SMNVEV (reference sequence). The CDR3 spells CASSQDRVVEQFF. The CDR3 nucleotides read TGTGCCAGCAGTCAGGACAGGGTTGTTGAGCAGTTCTTC.